The clone carrying this T cell receptor beta chain was found a few times. This entry is derived from a study of blood T cell repertoires in COVID-19. Overall study context: Samples of COVID-19 (acute and convalescent) were obtained from the United States, Italy and Spain. PBMCs, B-cell-depleted T cells, or T cells provided the cDNA or gDNA that made up the material.

The recovered donors of Cohort 3 showed two negative PCRs, clearance, or symptom resolution. Clones were read by immunoSEQ multiplex PCR, and TCRdb kept only the in-frame ones, dropping some. The table includes around 130,000 clones, about 86% detected once. Source material: PBMCs or T cells enriched from blood (not recorded which). This clonotype was sampled from a woman between 45 and 65 years old who had recovered from COVID-19.

This CDR3 is CAISGQGTRTEAFF. CDR3 nucleotide sequence: TGTGCCATCAGTGGACAGGGGACTCGCACTGAAGCTTTCTTT. This chain joins TRBV10-3 and TRBJ1-1; 8 bases match TRBD1. J was trimmed by 4 bases and V by 4 bases; bases with no gene match: 5. The CDR3 contains 14 residues. CDR1 ENHRY and CDR2 SYGVKD come from the germline V gene.